This T cell receptor beta chain was recorded in a study of blood T cell repertoires in COVID-19. Study summary: The study drew acute and convalescent COVID-19 samples from the United States, Italy and Spain. PBMCs, B-cell-depleted T cells, or T cells were the source of the cDNA or gDNA that made up the material.

Sequencing was performed with immunoSEQ multiplex PCR; in TCRdb, only in-frame clones are kept and a portion is missing. The profile shows under 200,000 clones, around 87% of them singletons. The CDR3 extends over 14 amino acids. V gave up 3 bases and J gave up 1 base, with 10 bases separating them. CDR1 and CDR2 from the germline V gene are SGHKS and YYEKEE (reference sequence). The genes are TRBV5-5 and TRBJ1-2; D is ambiguous. The receptor's source is a man aged 18 to 35 with active or convalescent COVID-19. The sequenced material came from peripheral blood. The CDR3 DNA reads TGTGCCAGCAGCTGGGCCGACAATAACTATGGCTACACCTTC. It translates to CASSWADNNYGYTF. Full variable domain (rest looked up from reference TRBV5-5 and TRBJ1-2): DAGVTQSPTHLIKTRGQQVTLRCSPISGHKSVSWYQQVLGQGPQFIFQYYEKEERGRGNFPDRFSARQFPNYSSELNVNALLLGDSALYLCASSWADNNYGYTFGSGTRLTVV.